This TCR beta chain was recorded in a study of shared clonotypes between healthy human individuals. Findings and limits, study-wide: The study sampled only blood, and tissue repertoires likely differ. Rarefaction analysis demonstrated incomplete sorted-subset sequencing notwithstanding large depth.

As concerns this clone: What it recognizes is unknown.

Germline CDR1 reads SGHTA; CDR2 reads FQGNSA. Trimming took 4 bases from V and 10 from J; bases not matched to a gene: 8. The CDR3 is made up of 14 amino acids. Sequenced by immunoSEQ multiplex PCR; TCRdb stores in-frame clones only, minus some. The data contain 2,100,000 or so clones, 90% to 96% of them singletons. Sequencing used naive CD4+ T cells sorted from blood. Regarding subset: CD45RA+ positively selected. The genes are TRBV7-2 and TRBJ2-1; TRBD1 aligns across 9 bases. This TCR came from a man between 18 and 35 years old in good health. In nucleotides, the CDR3 is TGTGCCAGCAGCTGGCTCTTAACAGGGGGCGAGCAGTTCTTC. Translating it yields CASSWLLTGGEQFF.